The sample holds a few counts of the clone carrying this T cell receptor (beta chain). The antigen is not known. Reverse transcription of all isolated RNA meant that expressed TCRB transcripts were sequenced. Repertoires were generated with immunoSEQ multiplex PCR, while TCRdb's copy carries only in-frame clones and drops some. The sample yields fewer than 300,000 clones, roughly 20% seen once. This entry is derived from a study of beta chain features in type 1 diabetes. The CDR3 is 14 residues long. CDR1 and CDR2 from the germline V gene are SNHLY and FYNNEI. With V trimmed by 4 bases and J by 3 bases, 0 bases remained unmatched. Study results and limitations: Type 1 diabetes patients had moderately but significantly shorter TCRB CDR3s in all four CD4+ subsets.

This receptor was obtained from a middle-aged woman with type 1 diabetes. The sequenced sample was naive CD4+ T cells from blood. The rearrangement joins TRBV2 to TRBJ2-2, with TRBD1 matching 9 bases. This CDR3 is CASSGTGDTGELFF. DNA for the CDR3: TGTGCCAGCAGTGGGACAGGGGACACCGGGGAGCTGTTTTTT.